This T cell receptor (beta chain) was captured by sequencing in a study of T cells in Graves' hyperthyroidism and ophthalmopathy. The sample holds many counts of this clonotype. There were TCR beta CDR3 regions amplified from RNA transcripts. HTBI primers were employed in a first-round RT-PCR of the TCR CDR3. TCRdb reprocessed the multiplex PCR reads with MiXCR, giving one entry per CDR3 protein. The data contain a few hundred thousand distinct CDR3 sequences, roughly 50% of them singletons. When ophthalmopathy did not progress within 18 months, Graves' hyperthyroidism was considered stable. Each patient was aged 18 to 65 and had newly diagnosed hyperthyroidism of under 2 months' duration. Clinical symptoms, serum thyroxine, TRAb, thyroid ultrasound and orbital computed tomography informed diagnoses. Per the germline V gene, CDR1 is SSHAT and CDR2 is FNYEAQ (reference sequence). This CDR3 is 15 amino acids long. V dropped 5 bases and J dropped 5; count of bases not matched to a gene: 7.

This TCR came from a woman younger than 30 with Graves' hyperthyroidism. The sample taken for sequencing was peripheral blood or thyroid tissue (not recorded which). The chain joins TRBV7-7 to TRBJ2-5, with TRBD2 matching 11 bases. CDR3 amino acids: CASSELAGVVETQYF. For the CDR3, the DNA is TGTGCCAGCAGCGAACTAGCGGGAGTTGTGGAGACCCAGTACTTC.